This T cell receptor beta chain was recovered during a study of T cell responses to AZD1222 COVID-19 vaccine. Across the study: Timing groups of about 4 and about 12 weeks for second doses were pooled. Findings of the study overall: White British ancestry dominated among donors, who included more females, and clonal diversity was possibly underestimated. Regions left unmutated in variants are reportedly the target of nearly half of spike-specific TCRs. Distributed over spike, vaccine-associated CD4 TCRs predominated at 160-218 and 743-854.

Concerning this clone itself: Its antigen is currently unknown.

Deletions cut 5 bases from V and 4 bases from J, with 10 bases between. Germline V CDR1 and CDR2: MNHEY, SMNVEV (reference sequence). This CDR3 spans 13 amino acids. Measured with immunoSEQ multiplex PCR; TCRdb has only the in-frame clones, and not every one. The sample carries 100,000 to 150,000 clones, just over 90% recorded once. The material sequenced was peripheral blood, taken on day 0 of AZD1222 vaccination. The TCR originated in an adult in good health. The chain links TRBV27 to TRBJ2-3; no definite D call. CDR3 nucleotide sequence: TGTGCCAGCAGTCGTCTAACGCCAGATACGCAGTATTTT. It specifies CASSRLTPDTQYF.